This T cell receptor beta chain was sequenced in a study of Ad26.COV2.S vaccination and SARS-CoV-2 variants. The data were produced by immunoSEQ multiplex PCR, yet TCRdb's version contains in-frame clones alone and is incomplete. The sample holds approximately 420,000 clones, 75% to 90% seen once. Treatment meaning: around 19 received Ad26.COV2.S at low or high dose, single or two shots; about 5 received placebo; per-sample allocation not given. Sampling was done on day 63 after the first vaccine or placebo injection. This CDR3 has 14 amino acids. The V end lost 5 bases, the J end lost 5 bases, and 15 bases lay between the germline ends. The germline V gene has CDR1 LNHDA and CDR2 SQIVND (reference sequence). This clone was observed once.

The specimen comprised peripheral blood, sampled in a trial of Ad26.COV2.S vaccine versus placebo. This sequence originates from a person aged 18-60 years who received the Ad26.COV2.S COVID-19 vaccine or a placebo. The chain uses TRBV19 and TRBJ1-1, with D perhaps matching TRBD1 (5 bases). The CDR3 sequence is CASSPNAWGTEAFF. CDR3 bases: TGTGCCAGTAGTCCAAACGCGTGGGGGACTGAAGCTTTCTTT.